This T cell receptor (beta chain) is from a study of shared clonotypes between healthy human individuals. Study conclusions and caveats: In general, naive subsets displayed greater estimated richness than memory subsets did.

Original processing notes: In the immunoSEQ data, sequences were junction-only and lacked quality scores, so filtering differed. Sequencing used immunoSEQ multiplex PCR; TCRdb keeps in-frame clones, though not all of them. That table furnishes V, J and clone size, whereas the DNA furnished D and trimming. The repertoire holds more than 550,000 clones, with 72% as singletons. Worth noting for this clone: What it binds is unknown.

This CDR3 region has 17 residues. With 6 bases removed from V and 1 base from J, the gap between germline ends came to 21 bases. Germline loops: CDR1 MDHEN, CDR2 SYDVKM. Material for sequencing was memory CD4+ T cells sorted from blood. Sample subset: CD45RA-negative fraction. The chain links TRBV28 to TRBJ1-1, with D possibly matching TRBD1 (5 bases). This receptor was taken from a woman aged 30 to 39 in good health. The CDR3 sequence is CASRNRYNEGTNTEAFF. The CDR3, as DNA: TGTGCCAGCAGAAACAGGTACAACGAGGGAACGAACACTGAAGCTTTCTTT.